A selection of T cell receptor beta chains follows, all from one sample in a study of PD-L1 blockade in urothelial cancer. The method was immunoSEQ multiplex PCR; TCRdb's version includes in-frame clones alone and lacks a portion of them. The profile shows about 130,000 clones, roughly 82% of them singletons. Specimen: PBMCs, collected around atezolizumab (anti-PD-L1) treatment. These receptors were obtained from a man aged 45-60 years with urothelial cancer. CDR3s include the opening cysteine and the closing phenylalanine or tryptophan. Fields, in order: D gene, V gene, clone size, J gene, CDR3 DNA, CDR3 protein. D genes are given only for firm matches. Some rows mark clone size as missing; the rest say once, few, many or name a class of expanded clone.

TRBD1	TRBV30	.	TRBJ2-5	TGTGCCTGGAGTTCAGGGGGAGAGACCCAGTACTTC	CAWSSGGETQYF
.	TRBV27	.	TRBJ2-5	TGTGCCAGCAGTTTAGGAGGCCATTCGGGGGAGACCCAGTACTTC	CASSLGGHSGETQYF
.	TRBV4-1	.	TRBJ2-7	TGCGCCAGCAGCCAAGGATCCAGGGGATACGAGCAGTACTTC	CASSQGSRGYEQYF
.	TRBV7-9	many	TRBJ1-4	TGTGCCAGCTCCCCGGACAGCTTTAATGAAAAACTGTTTTTT	CASSPDSFNEKLFF
TRBD2	TRBV19	.	TRBJ2-7	TGTGCCAGTAGACGACCCAGCGGGAGGGCCGACGGAGAGCAGTACTTC	CASRRPSGRADGEQYF
.	TRBV21-1	.	TRBJ2-7	TGTGCCAGCACCTCCCCCGTGTACGAGCAGTACTTC	CASTSPVYEQYF
.	TRBV27	.	TRBJ2-7	TGTGCCAGCAGTTTGAAGGTTGGAACGTCGGGGTATTTTTACGAGCAGTACTTC	CASSLKVGTSGYFYEQYF
TRBD1	TRBV19	.	TRBJ1-5	TGTGCCAGTGATAACAGGGGGCTGGGGAATCAGCCCCAGCATTTT	CASDNRGLGNQPQHF
TRBD2	TRBV10-2	.	TRBJ2-1	TGCGCCAGCAGCGGGGGGGGTTATGAGCAGTTCTTC	CASSGGGYEQFF
TRBD2	TRBV6-6	.	TRBJ2-2	TGTGCCAGCAGAACTAGCGGGAGGGGAAACGGGGAGCTGTTTTTT	CASRTSGRGNGELFF
TRBD2	TRBV11-3	.	TRBJ2-1	TGTGCCAGCAGCTTAGCGGGAGGCTCCTACAATGAGCAGTTCTTC	CASSLAGGSYNEQFF
.	TRBV5-1	.	TRBJ1-6	TGCGCCAGCAGCTTGGGGTCAGGGTTGGTTAATTCACCCCTCCACTTT	CASSLGSGLVNSPLHF
TRBD1	TRBV5-6	.	TRBJ2-7	TGTGCCAGCACCTCTCGGATGCGGACAGGTCCCTACGAGCAGTACTTC	CASTSRMRTGPYEQYF
TRBD1	TRBV28	.	TRBJ1-2	TGTGCCAGCAGTTCACAGGGGGCGCTTGGCTACACCTTC	CASSSQGALGYTF
.	TRBV7-2	.	TRBJ2-2	TGTGCCAGCAGCGCGGGACAGACGAACACCGGGGAGCTGTTTTTT	CASSAGQTNTGELFF
.	TRBV19	.	TRBJ2-1	TGTGCCAGTAGTATTGAGGGTTACAATGAGCAGTTCTTC	CASSIEGYNEQFF
TRBD1	TRBV5-4	.	TRBJ1-4	TGTGCCAGCAGCCCAACACAGGGGAAGAGCGAAAAACTGTTTTTT	CASSPTQGKSEKLFF
TRBD2	TRBV5-1	.	TRBJ2-3	TGCGCCAGCAGCTTGGGGATCGGGAGGGTAACAGATACGCAGTATTTT	CASSLGIGRVTDTQYF
TRBD2	TRBV5-1	.	TRBJ2-4	TGCGCCAGCAGCGGGCCCGGGACTAGCGGGACTTGGGCCAAAAACATTCAGTACTTC	CASSGPGTSGTWAKNIQYF
.	TRBV19	.	TRBJ1-2	TGTGCCAGTAGTACCTGGGACACGGGATTGTATGGCTACACCTTC	CASSTWDTGLYGYTF
TRBD1	TRBV7-2	.	TRBJ2-1	TGTGCCAGCAGTCAAGGGACAGGGCAAAATGAGCAGTTCTTC	CASSQGTGQNEQFF
.	TRBV18	.	TRBJ2-3	TGTGCCAGCTCACCACCGGCCCGCACAGATACGCAGTATTTT	CASSPPARTDTQYF
.	TRBV6-1	.	TRBJ2-1	TGTGCCAGCAGTCTACGGACAGAATCCAATGAGCAGTTCTTC	CASSLRTESNEQFF
TRBD1	TRBV28	.	TRBJ2-2	TGTGCCAGCAGCTTACTCGGGACAGGGGTCCCCGGGGAGCTGTTTTTT	CASSLLGTGVPGELFF
TRBD1	TRBV6-1	.	TRBJ1-5	TGTGCCAGCAGTGGTGACAGGGTCAATCAGCCCCAGCATTTT	CASSGDRVNQPQHF
.	TRBV7-9	.	TRBJ2-5	TGTGCCAGCAGACACGTAGGGTTGACAGTCCAAGAGACCCAGTACTTC	CASRHVGLTVQETQYF
.	TRBV5-1	.	TRBJ2-1	TGCGCCAGCAGCCCCGACAGAGATGAGCAGTTCTTC	CASSPDRDEQFF
.	TRBV5-6	.	TRBJ1-6	TGTGCCAGCAGCTTTCTTGACAGGTCCAATTCACCCCTCCACTTT	CASSFLDRSNSPLHF
TRBD1	TRBV25-1	.	TRBJ2-7	TGTGCCAGCAGTGAAGCGGGGGGACAGGGGGCCTACGAGCAGTACTTC	CASSEAGGQGAYEQYF
TRBD1	TRBV5-8	.	TRBJ1-6	TGTGCCAGCAGCTTGAACAGGGGTACCTATAATTCACCCCTCCACTTT	CASSLNRGTYNSPLHF
TRBD2	TRBV7-3	.	TRBJ2-1	TGTGCCAGCAGCCTCTCCGGGACTAGCGGGTCCTACAATGAGCAGTTCTTC	CASSLSGTSGSYNEQFF
.	TRBV19	once	TRBJ2-1	TGTGCCAGTAGTATTCGGAAGGGGGCCTACAATGAGCAGTTCTTC	CASSIRKGAYNEQFF
.	TRBV7-9	few	TRBJ1-5	TGTGCCAGCAGCTTAGGACACGAGATTAGCAATCAGCCCCAGCATTTT	CASSLGHEISNQPQHF
TRBD2	TRBV30	.	TRBJ2-1	TGTGCCTGGAGTCGTATCCGGACTAGCGGGAATTACAATGAGCAGTTCTTC	CAWSRIRTSGNYNEQFF
TRBD2	TRBV6-5	.	TRBJ2-2	TGTGCCAGCAGCCCGGGACTAGCGTTGGGGGAGCTGTTTTTT	CASSPGLALGELFF
.	TRBV11-3	.	TRBJ2-7	TGTGCCAGCAGCTTCGGGTTTGGGTACGAGCAGTACTTC	CASSFGFGYEQYF
.	TRBV27	.	TRBJ1-6	TGTGCCAGCAGTTTAGTACGGTATAATTCACCCCTCCACTTT	CASSLVRYNSPLHF
.	TRBV9	.	TRBJ2-1	TGTGCCAGCAGCGTAGCGGGCTCCTACAATGAGCAGTTCTTC	CASSVAGSYNEQFF
.	TRBV2	.	TRBJ2-2	TGTGCCAGCAGTTATCTCGGACTTAACACCGGGGAGCTGTTTTTT	CASSYLGLNTGELFF
TRBD2	TRBV11-2	.	TRBJ2-7	TGTGCCAGCAGCCTCCGAGTGAAGACGGGAGGCAGCTCCTACGAGCAGTACTTC	CASSLRVKTGGSSYEQYF
.	TRBV4-1	.	TRBJ1-1	TGCGCCAGCAGCCAAGAGCAGGGAACTGAAGCTTTCTTT	CASSQEQGTEAFF
.	TRBV27	.	TRBJ1-5	TGTGCCAGCAGTTTCGGAGATAGCAATCAGCCCCAGCATTTT	CASSFGDSNQPQHF
.	TRBV21-1	many	TRBJ2-5	TGTGCCAGCAGCTACCGGACAGGGGGAGAGACCCAGTACTTC	CASSYRTGGETQYF
.	TRBV6-6	.	TRBJ1-3	TGTGCCAGCAAAGACAGCTCTGGAAACACCATATATTTT	CASKDSSGNTIYF
TRBD1	TRBV28	.	TRBJ1-6	TGTGCCAGCAGTTCTCAACAGGGGCGTAATTCACCCCTCCACTTT	CASSSQQGRNSPLHF
TRBD1	TRBV2	.	TRBJ2-2	TGTGCCAGCAGTATTTCCGGGACAGTGAACACCGGGGAGCTGTTTTTT	CASSISGTVNTGELFF
.	TRBV2	.	TRBJ2-1	TGTGCCAGCAGAAGAGTAACAGGGCACTACAATGAGCAGTTCTTC	CASRRVTGHYNEQFF
.	TRBV6-1	.	TRBJ2-2	TGTGCCAGCAGTGAGTTGGGCGCGAACACCGGGGAGCTGTTTTTT	CASSELGANTGELFF